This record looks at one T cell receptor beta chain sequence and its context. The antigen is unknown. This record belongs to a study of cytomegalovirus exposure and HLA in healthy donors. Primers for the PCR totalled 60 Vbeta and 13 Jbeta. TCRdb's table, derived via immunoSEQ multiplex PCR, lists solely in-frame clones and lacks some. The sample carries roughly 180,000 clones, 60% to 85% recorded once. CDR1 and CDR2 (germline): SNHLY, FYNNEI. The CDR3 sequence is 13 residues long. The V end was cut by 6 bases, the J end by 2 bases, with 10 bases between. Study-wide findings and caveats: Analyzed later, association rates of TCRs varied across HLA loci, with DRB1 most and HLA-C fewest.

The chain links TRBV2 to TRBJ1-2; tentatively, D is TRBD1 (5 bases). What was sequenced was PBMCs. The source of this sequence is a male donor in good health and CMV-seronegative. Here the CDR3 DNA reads TGTGCCAGCAGCCCCGACAGCAACTATGGCTACACCTTC. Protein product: CASSPDSNYGYTF.